This is a list of T cell receptor beta chains from one sample in a study of blood T cell repertoires in COVID-19. Using immunoSEQ multiplex PCR, the repertoire was profiled, and TCRdb retains in-frame clones only, with some absent. The table includes just under 65,000 clones, about four fifths detected once. Sequencing used peripheral blood. Every receptor here comes from a human donor in a cohort sampled during active COVID-19. Both conserved end residues are part of each CDR3. A D gene is named only where the DNA matches it firmly. Clone size is shown for a subset of rows, as once, few, many or a class of expanded clone.

v_call	j_call	cdr3_length	clone_size	d_call	cdr3_nt	cdr3_aa
TRBV29-1	TRBJ2-5	15	.	TRBD1	TGCAGCGCTGCGCTGACAGGGGACTTCCAAGAGACCCAGTACTTC	CSAALTGDFQETQYF
TRBV19	TRBJ2-3	15	.	TRBD1	TGTGCCAGTAGTGGGCGGACAGGGAACACAGATACGCAGTATTTT	CASSGRTGNTDTQYF
TRBV10-2	TRBJ2-7	15	.	.	TGCGCCAGCAGTGGAATTACAGGGAACTCCTACGAGCAGTACTTC	CASSGITGNSYEQYF
TRBV6-6	TRBJ2-7	16	.	.	TGTGCCAGCAGGACGAGAGGTGGAGGGGACCGCGACGAGCAGTACTTC	CASRTRGGGDRDEQYF
TRBV5-1	TRBJ2-2	16	.	TRBD2	TGCGCCAGCAGCACCTGGACTAGCGGGAGTTCCGGGGAGCTGTTTTTT	CASSTWTSGSSGELFF
TRBV5-1	TRBJ2-5	15	.	TRBD1	TGCGCCAGCAGCTGGGGGACAGACGACCAAGAGACCCAGTACTTC	CASSWGTDDQETQYF
TRBV7-3	TRBJ2-7	16	.	TRBD1	TGTGCCAGCAGCTTTCCTAGGACAGGTTACCCCTACGAGCAGTACTTC	CASSFPRTGYPYEQYF
TRBV7-2	TRBJ2-7	15	.	TRBD2	TGTGCCAGCAGCTCACAAACTAGCGGGGGTCGCGAGCAGTACTTC	CASSSQTSGGREQYF
TRBV11-3	TRBJ2-1	12	.	.	TGTGCCAGCAGTCAGGGGTACGGTGAGCAGTTCTTC	CASSQGYGEQFF
TRBV19	TRBJ1-2	16	.	TRBD1	TGTGCCAGTAGTTATGTCGACAGGGGAGCTAACTATGGCTACACCTTC	CASSYVDRGANYGYTF
TRBV29-1	TRBJ2-7	14	.	TRBD2	TGCAGCGTTGAAGATGCGGGAGGGCCAGTCGAGCAGTACTTC	CSVEDAGGPVEQYF
TRBV18	TRBJ1-5	15	.	TRBD1	TGTGCCAGCTCACCTGGGACAGGGGGGAATCAGCCCCAGCATTTT	CASSPGTGGNQPQHF
TRBV7-8	TRBJ1-2	15	.	TRBD1	TGTGCCAGCAGCTTAAGATCGGGACAGGGCTTTGGCTACACCTTC	CASSLRSGQGFGYTF
TRBV4-1	TRBJ2-7	14	few	.	TGCGCCAGCAGCCAAGGGGCGGGTTCCTACGAGCAGTACTTC	CASSQGAGSYEQYF
TRBV4-2	TRBJ2-7	15	.	.	TGTGCCAGCAGCCAAGGGAGCGGGCTAACCTACGAGCAGTACTTC	CASSQGSGLTYEQYF
TRBV7-9	TRBJ2-3	16	.	.	TGTGCCAGCAGCCTTCTGACAGTTACTAGCACAGATACGCAGTATTTT	CASSLLTVTSTDTQYF
TRBV2	TRBJ2-3	14	.	TRBD2	TGTGCCAGCACCGGGGATAGCGGGATTGCGGCGCAGTATTTT	CASTGDSGIAAQYF
TRBV11-2	TRBJ2-7	17	.	TRBD1	TGTGCCAGCAGCTTAGGTGCAGGGACAGGGAAGACCTACGAGCAGTACTTC	CASSLGAGTGKTYEQYF
TRBV15	TRBJ1-2	18	.	TRBD1	TGTGCCACCAGCGTATCTCCGGGACAGGGGACCACTAACTATGGCTACACCTTC	CATSVSPGQGTTNYGYTF
TRBV11-2	TRBJ1-5	13	.	.	TGTGCCAGCAGCTCAGGTAGCAATCAGCCCCAGCATTTT	CASSSGSNQPQHF
TRBV6-5	TRBJ1-2	14	.	TRBD1	TGTGCCAGCAGTATGGACAGGGGAGTCTATGGCTACACCTTC	CASSMDRGVYGYTF
TRBV9	TRBJ2-1	16	.	.	TGTGCCAGCAGCGTTAATGGTTTCAGCTCCTACAATGAGCAGTTCTTC	CASSVNGFSSYNEQFF
TRBV13	TRBJ2-2	15	.	TRBD2	TGTGCCAGCAGCTTAACCGGGAGGGCCCCCGGGGAGCTGTTTTTT	CASSLTGRAPGELFF
TRBV14	TRBJ2-7	17	.	TRBD2	TGTGCCAGCAGCCAAGTGCCAGCTAGCGGGGGTTCCTACGAGCAGTACTTC	CASSQVPASGGSYEQYF
TRBV14	TRBJ2-3	14	few	.	TGTGCCAGCAGCCGACGGAGGGTTGACGATACGCAGTATTTT	CASSRRRVDDTQYF
TRBV6-5	TRBJ2-7	15	.	.	TGTGCCAGCAGGACTACGGTGGCCTCGTCATCCGAGCAGTACTTC	CASRTTVASSSEQYF
TRBV29-1	TRBJ2-3	12	.	.	TGCAGCGCCACCGAGGGCACAGATACGCAGTATTTT	CSATEGTDTQYF
TRBV5-1	TRBJ1-3	14	.	.	TGCGCCAGCAGCTTCGACAGCTCTGGAAACACCATATATTTT	CASSFDSSGNTIYF
TRBV11-2	TRBJ2-7	15	few	.	TGTGCCAGCAGCTTTCGACTAGTTGAGACCTACGAGCAGTACTTC	CASSFRLVETYEQYF
TRBV4-2	TRBJ2-1	15	.	TRBD2	TGTGCCAGCAGCCAGGCTAGCGGGAGGGCCGGGGAGCAGTTCTTC	CASSQASGRAGEQFF
TRBV7-6	TRBJ2-7	15	.	TRBD2	TGTGCCAGCAGCTTCGGGACTAGCGGGAACTACGAGCAGTACTTC	CASSFGTSGNYEQYF
TRBV12-3/TRBV12-4	TRBJ2-3	13	.	.	TGTGCCAGCAGTTTAATCGGGGAAGGTACGCAGTATTTT	CASSLIGEGTQYF
TRBV6-1	TRBJ1-3	15	few	.	TGTGCCAGCAGTGACGCGGGCGGGTCTGGAAACACCATATATTTT	CASSDAGGSGNTIYF
TRBV7-2	TRBJ2-2	16	.	TRBD2	TGTGCCAGCAGCCGTCAAGGGACTAGCGGTGGGGGGGAGCTGTTTTTT	CASSRQGTSGGGELFF
TRBV6-5	TRBJ2-7	12	.	TRBD2	TGTGCAACCGGGGACTATCTCTACGAGCAGTACTTC	CATGDYLYEQYF
TRBV18	TRBJ2-7	14	.	.	TGTGCCAGCTCAGAGTCGACAGAATCCTACGAGCAGTACTTC	CASSESTESYEQYF
TRBV12-5	TRBJ1-1	13	.	TRBD1	TGTGCTAGTGGTTTCTCGACAGGGTCTGAAGCTTTCTTT	CASGFSTGSEAFF
TRBV2	TRBJ2-7	12	once	.	TGTGCCAGCAGTGCGTTATCCTACGAGCAGTACTTC	CASSALSYEQYF
TRBV5-1	TRBJ2-2	15	.	.	TGCGCCAGCAGCTTTACGACCAACCAGGGCGGGGAGCTGTTTTTT	CASSFTTNQGGELFF
TRBV4-1	TRBJ2-3	16	.	.	TGCGCCAGCAGCCAAGTTCCGACTTCCCTCGGAGATACGCAGTATTTT	CASSQVPTSLGDTQYF
TRBV7-2	TRBJ2-5	11	.	.	TGTGCCAGCAGCTCCAGGGAGACCCAGTACTTC	CASSSRETQYF
TRBV19	TRBJ2-4	14	.	TRBD2	TGTGCCAGTAGTCCCCGGGGAGGGCGGAACATTCAGTACTTC	CASSPRGGRNIQYF
TRBV19	TRBJ1-1	14	once	TRBD1	TGTGCCAGTAGGGGGACAGGGGGGCACACTGAAGCTTTCTTT	CASRGTGGHTEAFF
TRBV10-3	TRBJ2-7	14	few	TRBD1	TGTGCCATCAGTTCGGGACAGGGTGCCCACGAGCAGTACTTC	CAISSGQGAHEQYF
TRBV20-1	TRBJ1-5	17	.	TRBD1	TGCAGTGCTAGTTCCACAGGGGGTGCCGGGGTCGGTCAGCCCCAGCATTTT	CSASSTGGAGVGQPQHF
TRBV2	TRBJ2-7	14	few	TRBD2	TGTGCCAGCAGGCCTAGCGGGAGGGCCAACGAGCAGTACTTC	CASRPSGRANEQYF
TRBV11-2	TRBJ2-3	14	.	.	TGTGCCAGCAGCTTAGGAGGGTCTACAGATACGCAGTATTTT	CASSLGGSTDTQYF
TRBV6-1	TRBJ1-5	12	.	.	TGTGCCAGCAGTGAATCTTATCAGCCCCAGCATTTT	CASSESYQPQHF
TRBV5-1	TRBJ2-7	17	.	TRBD2	TGCGCCAGCAGCTCGCTATGGCGGGGGGGGAGCTCCTACGAGCAGTACTTC	CASSSLWRGGSSYEQYF
TRBV5-5	TRBJ2-5	13	.	TRBD1	TGTGCCAGCAGCTTGGGACCGCAGGGGGTCCAGTACTTC	CASSLGPQGVQYF
TRBV27	TRBJ1-2	16	once	TRBD1	TGTGCCAGCAGTACGACCGGGACAGGGTGGGACTATGGCTACACCTTC	CASSTTGTGWDYGYTF
TRBV13	TRBJ2-1	15	.	.	TGTGCCAGCAGCTCTCGGTGGGGGGATGATAATGAGCAGTTCTTC	CASSSRWGDDNEQFF
TRBV6-1	TRBJ1-5	16	.	.	TGTGCCAGCAGTGAACAGGGGCAATATAGCAATCAGCCCCAGCATTTT	CASSEQGQYSNQPQHF
TRBV12-3/TRBV12-4	TRBJ2-7	12	.	TRBD2	TGTGCCAGCAGTTCCCCTCGGGAGGGACAGTACTTC	CASSSPREGQYF
TRBV2	TRBJ1-3	18	.	.	TGTGCCAGCAGTGCTGGCAGGGGTCTTATCGGCTCTGGAAACACCATATATTTT	CASSAGRGLIGSGNTIYF